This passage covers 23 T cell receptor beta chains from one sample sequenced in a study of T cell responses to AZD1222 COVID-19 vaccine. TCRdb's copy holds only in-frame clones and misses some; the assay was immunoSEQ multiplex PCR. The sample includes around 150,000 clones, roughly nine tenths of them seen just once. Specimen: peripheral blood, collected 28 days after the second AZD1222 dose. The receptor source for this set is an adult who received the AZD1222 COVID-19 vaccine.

CDR3 sequence: CASSGTGDQPQHF. Here the CDR3 DNA reads TGTGCCAGCTCCGGGACAGGGGATCAGCCCCAGCATTTT. This chain joins TRBV2 and TRBJ1-5; 10 nucleotides agree with TRBD1. The J segment lost 5 bases and the V segment lost 8 bases, leaving 3 bases of the junction unmatched. The CDR3 spans 13 residues. Per germline, CDR1 SNHLY and CDR2 FYNNEI.

The DNA for the CDR3 is TGTGCCATCAGTCCGGGTGGGACTGAAGCTTTCTTT. It codes for CAISPGGTEAFF. This chain uses TRBV10-3 with TRBJ1-1; D remains ambiguous. CDR1 is ENHRY and CDR2 is SYGVKD in the germline V gene. Trimming left V 5 bases short and J 5 bases short, with 9 bases between. The CDR3 is 12 residues long.

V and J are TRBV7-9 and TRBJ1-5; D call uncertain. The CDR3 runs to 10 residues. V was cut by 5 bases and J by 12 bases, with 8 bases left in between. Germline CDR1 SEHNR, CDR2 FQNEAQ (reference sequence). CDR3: CASSPRVQHF. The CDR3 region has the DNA TGTGCCAGCAGCCCCCGGGTCCAGCATTTT.

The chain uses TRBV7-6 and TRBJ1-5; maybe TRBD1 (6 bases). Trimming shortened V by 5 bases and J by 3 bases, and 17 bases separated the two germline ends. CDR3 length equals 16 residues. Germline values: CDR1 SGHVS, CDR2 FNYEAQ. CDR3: CASSQRRQGLNQPQHF. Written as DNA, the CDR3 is TGTGCCAGCAGCCAACGTCGTCAGGGGCTCAATCAGCCCCAGCATTTT.

Here the CDR3 DNA reads TGTGCCAGCAGTTACTCGCGGGTCAGGGGGGACTATGGCTACACCTTC. Its protein is CASSYSRVRGDYGYTF. The chain combines TRBV6-5 with TRBJ1-2; 7 bases are shared with TRBD1. The CDR3 runs to 16 residues. With V trimmed by 0 bases and J by 3 bases, 7 bases remained unmatched. Germline-derived CDR1 and CDR2 are MNHEY and SVGAGI.

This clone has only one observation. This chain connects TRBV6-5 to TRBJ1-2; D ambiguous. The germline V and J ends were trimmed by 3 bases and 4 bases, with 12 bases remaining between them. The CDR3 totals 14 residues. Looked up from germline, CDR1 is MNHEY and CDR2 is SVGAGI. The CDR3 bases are TGTGCCAGCAGTTATCTCACCTCCTCCTATGGCTACACCTTC. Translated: CASSYLTSSYGYTF.

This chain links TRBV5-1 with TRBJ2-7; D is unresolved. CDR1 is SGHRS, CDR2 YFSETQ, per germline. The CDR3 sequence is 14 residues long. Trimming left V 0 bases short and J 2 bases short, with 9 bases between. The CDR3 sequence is CASSLEAQTYEQYF. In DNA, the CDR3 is TGCGCCAGCAGCTTGGAGGCACAGACCTACGAGCAGTACTTC.

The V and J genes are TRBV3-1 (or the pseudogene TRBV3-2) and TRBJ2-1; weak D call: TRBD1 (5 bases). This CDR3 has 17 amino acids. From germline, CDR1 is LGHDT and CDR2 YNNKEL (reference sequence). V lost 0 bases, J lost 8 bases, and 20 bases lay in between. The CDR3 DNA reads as TGTGCCAGCAGCCAAGAAGTGAGCAGGGCTTTTGGTCATGAGCAGTTCTTC. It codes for CASSQEVSRAFGHEQFF.

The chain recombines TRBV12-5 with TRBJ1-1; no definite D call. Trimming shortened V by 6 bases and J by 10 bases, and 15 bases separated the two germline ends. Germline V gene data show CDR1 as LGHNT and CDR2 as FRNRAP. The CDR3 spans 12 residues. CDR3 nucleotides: TGTGCTAGTGGCTACTCACAGTGGGGAGCTTTCTTT. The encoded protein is CASGYSQWGAFF.

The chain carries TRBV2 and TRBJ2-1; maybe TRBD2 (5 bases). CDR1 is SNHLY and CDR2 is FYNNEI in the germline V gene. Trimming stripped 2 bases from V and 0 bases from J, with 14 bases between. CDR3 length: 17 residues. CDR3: CASSERGSGFSYNEQFF. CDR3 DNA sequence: TGTGCCAGCAGTGAACGGGGAAGTGGGTTCTCCTACAATGAGCAGTTCTTC. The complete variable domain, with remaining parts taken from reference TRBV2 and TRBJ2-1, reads EPEVTQTPSHQVTQMGQEVILRCVPISNHLYFYWYRQILGQKVEFLVSFYNNEISEKSEIFDDQFSVERPDGSNFTLKIRSTKLEDSAMYFCASSERGSGFSYNEQFFGPGTRLTVL.

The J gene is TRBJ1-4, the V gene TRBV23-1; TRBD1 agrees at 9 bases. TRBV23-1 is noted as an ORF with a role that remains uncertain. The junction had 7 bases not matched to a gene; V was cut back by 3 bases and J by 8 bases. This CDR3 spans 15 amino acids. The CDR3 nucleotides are TGCGCCAGCAGTCACTCCGGACAGGGGATGGAAAAACTGTTTTTT. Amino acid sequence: CASSHSGQGMEKLFF.

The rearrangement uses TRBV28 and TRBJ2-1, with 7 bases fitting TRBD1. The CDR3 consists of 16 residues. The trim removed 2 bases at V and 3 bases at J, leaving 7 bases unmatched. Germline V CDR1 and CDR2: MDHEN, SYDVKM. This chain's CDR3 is CASSLLPGQIYNEQFF. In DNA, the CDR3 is TGTGCCAGCAGTTTACTACCGGGACAGATCTACAATGAGCAGTTCTTC.

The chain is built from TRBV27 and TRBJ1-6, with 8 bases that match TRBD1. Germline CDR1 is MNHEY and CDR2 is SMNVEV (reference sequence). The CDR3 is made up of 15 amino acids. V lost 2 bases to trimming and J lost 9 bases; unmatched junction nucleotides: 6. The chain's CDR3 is CASSLQGAARSPLHF. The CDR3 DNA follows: TGTGCCAGCAGTTTACAGGGGGCGGCGCGTTCACCCCTCCACTTT.

This chain's CDR3 is CASSFPGLAGGWNTGELFF. The CDR3 DNA reads TGTGCCAGCAGCTTTCCGGGACTAGCGGGGGGGTGGAACACCGGGGAGCTGTTTTTT. The V gene is TRBV11-3, the J gene TRBJ2-2, with 16 bases identical to TRBD2. This CDR3 contains 19 residues. Unmatched junction bases numbered 5, after V lost 3 bases and J lost 1 base. The germline V gene has CDR1 SGHNT and CDR2 YENEEA.

The CDR3 bases are TGTGCCAGCAGCTTGAGGGATGAGATCAATCAGCCCCAGCATTTT. Protein sequence: CASSLRDEINQPQHF. This chain connects TRBV5-5 to TRBJ1-5; the D is unclear. This CDR3 region has 15 residues. Trimming stripped 1 base from V and 3 bases from J, with 11 bases between. Germline CDR1 reads SGHKS; CDR2 reads YYEKEE (reference sequence).

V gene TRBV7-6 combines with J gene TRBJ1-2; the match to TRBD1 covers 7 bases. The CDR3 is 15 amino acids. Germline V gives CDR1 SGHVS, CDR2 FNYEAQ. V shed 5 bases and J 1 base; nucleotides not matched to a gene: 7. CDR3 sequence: CASSKGTDHNYGYTF. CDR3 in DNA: TGTGCCAGCAGCAAAGGGACAGATCATAACTATGGCTACACCTTC.

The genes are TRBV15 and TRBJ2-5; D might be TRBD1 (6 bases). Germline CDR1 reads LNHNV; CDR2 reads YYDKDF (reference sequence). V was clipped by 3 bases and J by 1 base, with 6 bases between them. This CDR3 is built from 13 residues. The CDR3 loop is CATSRDSQETQYF. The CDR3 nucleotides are TGTGCCACCAGCAGGGACAGCCAAGAGACCCAGTACTTC. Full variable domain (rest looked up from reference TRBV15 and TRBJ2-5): DAMVIQNPRYQVTQFGKPVTLSCSQTLNHNVMYWYQQKSSQAPKLLFHYYDKDFNNEADTPDNFQSRRPNTSFCFLDIRSPGLGDTAMYLCATSRDSQETQYFGPGTRLLVL.

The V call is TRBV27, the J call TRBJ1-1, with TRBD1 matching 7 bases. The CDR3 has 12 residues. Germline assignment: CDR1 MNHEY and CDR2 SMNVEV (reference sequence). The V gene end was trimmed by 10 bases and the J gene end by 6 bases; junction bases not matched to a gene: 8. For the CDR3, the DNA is TGTGCCACCACGGGCCAGGGGGCTGAAGCTTTCTTT. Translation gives CATTGQGAEAFF.

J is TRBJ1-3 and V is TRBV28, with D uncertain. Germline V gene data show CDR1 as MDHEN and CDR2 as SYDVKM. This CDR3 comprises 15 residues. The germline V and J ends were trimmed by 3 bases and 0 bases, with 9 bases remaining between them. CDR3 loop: CASSLATSSGNTIYF. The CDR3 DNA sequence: TGTGCCAGCAGTTTGGCCACGAGCTCTGGAAACACCATATATTTT.

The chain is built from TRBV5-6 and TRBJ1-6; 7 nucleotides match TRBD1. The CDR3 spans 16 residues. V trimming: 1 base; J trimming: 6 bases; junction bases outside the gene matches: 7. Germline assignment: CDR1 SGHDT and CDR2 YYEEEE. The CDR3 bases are TGTGCCAGCAGCTTGTCCCCTGCAGGGGGTAATTCACCCCTCCACTTT. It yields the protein CASSLSPAGGNSPLHF. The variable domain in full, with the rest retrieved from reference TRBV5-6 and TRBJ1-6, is DAGVTQSPTHLIKTRGQQVTLRCSPKSGHDTVSWYQQALGQGPQFIFQYYEEEERQRGNFPDRFSGHQFPNYSSELNVNALLLGDSALYLCASSLSPAGGNSPLHFGNGTRLTVT.

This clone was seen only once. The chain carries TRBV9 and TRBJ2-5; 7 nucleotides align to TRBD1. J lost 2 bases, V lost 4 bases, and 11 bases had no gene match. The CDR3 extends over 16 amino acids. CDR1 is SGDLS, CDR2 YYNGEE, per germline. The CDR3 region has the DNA TGTGCCAGCAGCCCTCGCGCAACAGGGGATCAAGAGACCCAGTACTTC. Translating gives CASSPRATGDQETQYF.

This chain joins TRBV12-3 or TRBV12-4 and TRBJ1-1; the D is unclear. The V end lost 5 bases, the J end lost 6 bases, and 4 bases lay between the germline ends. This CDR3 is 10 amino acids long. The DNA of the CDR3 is TGTGCCAGCAGTAGGGCTGAAGCTTTCTTT. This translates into CASSRAEAFF.

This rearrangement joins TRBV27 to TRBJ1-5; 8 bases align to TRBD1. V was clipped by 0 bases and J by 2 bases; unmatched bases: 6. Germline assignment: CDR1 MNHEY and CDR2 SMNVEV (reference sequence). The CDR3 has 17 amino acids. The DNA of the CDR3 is TGTGCCAGCAGTTTATCGTGGGACAGGATTGGCAATCAGCCCCAGCATTTT. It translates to CASSLSWDRIGNQPQHF.